This T cell receptor (beta chain) comes out of a study of shared clonotypes between healthy human individuals. Regarding the study as a whole: Enrolling few donors narrowed the genetic and exposure-history diversity that was represented. Across subsets, estimated richness was generally greater for naive than for memory populations.

With regard to this clone: Its antigen is currently unknown.

The genomic DNA of each subset was split evenly across several immunoSEQ plates. Sequenced by immunoSEQ multiplex PCR; TCRdb stores in-frame clones only, minus some. The sample lists around 2,100,000 clones, about 95% seen once, with 0.9% to 1.5% in the top ten. This CDR3 is 19 amino acids long. Germline V gene lookup returns CDR1 SGHDN and CDR2 FVKESK. V lost 0 bases, J lost 0 bases, and 20 bases lay in between. In the naive CD8 group, cells lacked CD45RO and were positively selected for CCR7, so terminally differentiated effector memory CD45RA+ cells were left out. V and J are TRBV14 and TRBJ1-2; the D gene is possibly TRBD1 (6 bases). The clonotype was recovered from a man aged 18 to 35 in good health. Sequenced: naive CD8+ T cells sorted from blood. DNA of the CDR3: TGTGCCAGCAGCCAAGATTCTCGGGGGCCTTTACACCCTAACTATGGCTACACCTTC. Protein: CASSQDSRGPLHPNYGYTF.